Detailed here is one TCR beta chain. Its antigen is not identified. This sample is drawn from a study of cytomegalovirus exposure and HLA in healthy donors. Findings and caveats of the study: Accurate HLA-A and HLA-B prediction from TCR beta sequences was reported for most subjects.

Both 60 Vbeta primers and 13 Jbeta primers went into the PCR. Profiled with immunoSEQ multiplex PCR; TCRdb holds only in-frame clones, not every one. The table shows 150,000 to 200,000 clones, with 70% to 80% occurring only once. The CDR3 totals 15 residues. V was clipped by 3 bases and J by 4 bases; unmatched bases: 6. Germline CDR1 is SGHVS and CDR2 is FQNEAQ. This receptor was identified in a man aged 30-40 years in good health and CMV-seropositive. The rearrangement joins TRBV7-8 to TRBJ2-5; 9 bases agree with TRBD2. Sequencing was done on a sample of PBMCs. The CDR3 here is CASSLGGGASETQYF. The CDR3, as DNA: TGTGCCAGCAGCTTGGGCGGGGGGGCCTCAGAGACCCAGTACTTC.